This T cell receptor (beta chain) is drawn from a study of blood T cell repertoires in COVID-19. Background on the study: The samples span acute and convalescent COVID-19 from the United States, Italy and Spain. The cDNA or gDNA used as material had been derived from T cells, B-cell-depleted T cells, or PBMCs.

In the study's own analysis: The assay estimated nucleated cells by amplifying reference gene primers. Sequencing used immunoSEQ multiplex PCR; TCRdb keeps in-frame clones, though not all of them. V, J and clone size derive from that table, while D and trimming were established from the DNA sequence. The repertoire holds about 150,000 clones, with 91% as singletons. From germline, CDR1 is SGHDT and CDR2 YYEEEE. The CDR3 runs to 14 residues. The germline V and J ends were trimmed by 0 bases and 3 bases, with 9 bases remaining between them. V gene TRBV5-6 combines with J gene TRBJ1-2, with D unclear. The TCR comes from a man over 45 with acute or convalescent COVID-19. Sequencing was performed on peripheral blood. The CDR3 is CASSLAPGHYGYTF. DNA of the CDR3: TGTGCCAGCAGCTTGGCGCCAGGCCACTATGGCTACACCTTC.